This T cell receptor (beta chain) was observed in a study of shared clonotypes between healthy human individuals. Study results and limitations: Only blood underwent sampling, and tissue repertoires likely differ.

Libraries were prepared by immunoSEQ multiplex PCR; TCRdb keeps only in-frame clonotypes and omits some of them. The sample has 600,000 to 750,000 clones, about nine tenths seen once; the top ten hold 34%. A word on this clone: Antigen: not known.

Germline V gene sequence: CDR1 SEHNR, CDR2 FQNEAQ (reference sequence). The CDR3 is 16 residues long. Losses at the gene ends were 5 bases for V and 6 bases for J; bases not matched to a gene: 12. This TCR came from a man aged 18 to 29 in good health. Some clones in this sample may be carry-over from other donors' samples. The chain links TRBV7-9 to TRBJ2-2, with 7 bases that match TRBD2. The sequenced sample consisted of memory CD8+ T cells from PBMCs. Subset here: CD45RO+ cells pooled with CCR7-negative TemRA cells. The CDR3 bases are TGTGCCAGCAGCGGCCCGGGGGGAGGTGGTTCCGGGGAGCTGTTTTTT. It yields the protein CASSGPGGGGSGELFF.